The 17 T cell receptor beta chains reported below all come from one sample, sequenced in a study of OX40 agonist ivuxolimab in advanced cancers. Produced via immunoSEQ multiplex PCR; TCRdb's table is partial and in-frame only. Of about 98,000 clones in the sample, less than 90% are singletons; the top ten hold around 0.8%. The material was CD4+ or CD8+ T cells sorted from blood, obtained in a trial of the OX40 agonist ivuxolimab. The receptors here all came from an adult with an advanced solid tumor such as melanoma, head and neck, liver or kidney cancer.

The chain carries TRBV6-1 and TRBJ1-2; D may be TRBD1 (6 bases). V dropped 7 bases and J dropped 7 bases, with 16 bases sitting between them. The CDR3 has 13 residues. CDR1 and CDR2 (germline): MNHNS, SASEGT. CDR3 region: CASTRDRNSGYTF. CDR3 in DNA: TGTGCCAGCACCCGAGACAGGAATAGTGGCTACACCTTC.

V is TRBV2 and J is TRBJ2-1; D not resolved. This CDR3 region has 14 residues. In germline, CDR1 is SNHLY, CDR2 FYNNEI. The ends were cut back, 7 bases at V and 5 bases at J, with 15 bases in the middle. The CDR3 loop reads CASTGLSSHNEQFF. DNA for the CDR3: TGTGCCAGCACTGGGCTGTCCTCACACAATGAGCAGTTCTTC.

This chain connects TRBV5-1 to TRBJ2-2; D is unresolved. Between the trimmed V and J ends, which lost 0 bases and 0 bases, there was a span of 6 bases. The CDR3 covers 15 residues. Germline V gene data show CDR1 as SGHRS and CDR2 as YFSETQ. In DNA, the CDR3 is TGCGCCAGCAGCTTGGGCGGCACGAACACCGGGGAGCTGTTTTTT. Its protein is CASSLGGTNTGELFF.

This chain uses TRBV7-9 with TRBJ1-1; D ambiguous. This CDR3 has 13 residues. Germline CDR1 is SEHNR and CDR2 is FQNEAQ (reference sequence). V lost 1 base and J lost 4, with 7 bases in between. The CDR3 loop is CASSLERATEAFF. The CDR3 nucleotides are TGTGCCAGCAGCTTAGAGAGGGCCACTGAAGCTTTCTTT.

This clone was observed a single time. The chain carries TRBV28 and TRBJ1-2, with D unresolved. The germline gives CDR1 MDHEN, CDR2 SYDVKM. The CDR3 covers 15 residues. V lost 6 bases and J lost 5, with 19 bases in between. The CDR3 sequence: CASSPPVRPPYGYTF. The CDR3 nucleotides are TGTGCCAGCAGCCCCCCGGTTCGACCCCCGTATGGCTACACCTTC.

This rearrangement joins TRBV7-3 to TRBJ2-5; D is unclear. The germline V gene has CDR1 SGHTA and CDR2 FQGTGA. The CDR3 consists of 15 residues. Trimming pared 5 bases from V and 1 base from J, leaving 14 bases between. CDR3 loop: CASSPVGGSQETQYF. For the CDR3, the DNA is TGTGCCAGCAGCCCCGTCGGCGGTAGCCAAGAGACCCAGTACTTC.

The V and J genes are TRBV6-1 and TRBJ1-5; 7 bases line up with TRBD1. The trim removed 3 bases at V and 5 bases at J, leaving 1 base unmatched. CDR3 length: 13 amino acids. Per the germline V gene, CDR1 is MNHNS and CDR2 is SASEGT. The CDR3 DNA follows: TGTGCCAGCAGTGATCAGGGGGATCAGCCCCAGCATTTT. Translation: CASSDQGDQPQHF.

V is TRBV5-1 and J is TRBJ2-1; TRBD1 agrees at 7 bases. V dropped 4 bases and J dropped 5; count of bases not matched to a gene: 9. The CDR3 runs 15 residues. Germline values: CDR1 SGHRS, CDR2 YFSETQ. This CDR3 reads CASSPQGLDNNEQFF. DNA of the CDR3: TGCGCCAGCAGCCCACAGGGGCTAGACAACAATGAGCAGTTCTTC. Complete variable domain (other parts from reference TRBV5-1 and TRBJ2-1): KAGVTQTPRYLIKTRGQQVTLSCSPISGHRSVSWYQQTPGQGLQFLFEYFSETQRNKGNFPGRFSGRQFSNSRSEMNVSTLELGDSALYLCASSPQGLDNNEQFFGPGTRLTVL.

The CDR3 reads CASSQGTGVYGYTF. As DNA, the CDR3 is TGCGCCAGCAGCCAGGGGACAGGGGTCTATGGCTACACCTTC. V gene TRBV4-3 combines with J gene TRBJ1-2; 10 positions match TRBD1. The CDR3 loop spans 14 amino acids. Germline V gene lookup returns CDR1 LGHNA and CDR2 YSLEER. J gave up 4 bases and V 3 bases, and 2 bases lay outside the gene matches.

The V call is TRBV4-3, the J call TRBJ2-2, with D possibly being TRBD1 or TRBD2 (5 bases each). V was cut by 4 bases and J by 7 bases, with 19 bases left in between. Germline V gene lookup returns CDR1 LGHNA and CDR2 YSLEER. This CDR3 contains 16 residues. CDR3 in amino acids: CASSPGRGREDGELFF. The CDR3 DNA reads TGCGCCAGCAGCCCCGGACGGGGCCGTGAGGACGGGGAGCTGTTTTTT.

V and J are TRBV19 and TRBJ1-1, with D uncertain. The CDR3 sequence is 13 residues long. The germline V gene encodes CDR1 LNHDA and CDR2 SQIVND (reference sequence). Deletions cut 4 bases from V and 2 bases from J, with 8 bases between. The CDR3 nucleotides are TGTGCCAGTAGTAAAGGCGGTAACACTGAAGCTTTCTTT. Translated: CASSKGGNTEAFF.

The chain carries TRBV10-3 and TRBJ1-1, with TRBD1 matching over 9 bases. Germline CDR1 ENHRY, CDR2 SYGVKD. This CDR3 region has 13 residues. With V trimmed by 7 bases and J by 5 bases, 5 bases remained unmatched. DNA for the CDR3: TGTGCCATCACCCCTGGACAGGGGACTGAAGCTTTCTTT. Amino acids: CAITPGQGTEAFF.

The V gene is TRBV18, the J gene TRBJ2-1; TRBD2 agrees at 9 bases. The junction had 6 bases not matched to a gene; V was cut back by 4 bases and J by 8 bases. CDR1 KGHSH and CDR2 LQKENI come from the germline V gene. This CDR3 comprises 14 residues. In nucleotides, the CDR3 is TGTGCCAGCTCACGGGGACTAGCCGGGGATGAGCAGTTCTTC. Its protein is CASSRGLAGDEQFF.

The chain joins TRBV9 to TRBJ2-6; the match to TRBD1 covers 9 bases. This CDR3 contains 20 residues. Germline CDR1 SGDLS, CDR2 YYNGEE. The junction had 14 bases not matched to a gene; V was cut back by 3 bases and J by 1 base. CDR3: CASSGIFLTGGGSGANVLTF. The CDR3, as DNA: TGTGCCAGCAGCGGAATCTTCCTGACAGGGGGAGGATCTGGGGCCAACGTCCTGACTTTC. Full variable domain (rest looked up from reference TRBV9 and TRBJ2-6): DSGVTQTPKHLITATGQRVTLRCSPRSGDLSVYWYQQSLDQGLQFLIQYYNGEERAKGNILERFSAQQFPDLHSELNLSSLELGDSALYFCASSGIFLTGGGSGANVLTFGAGSRLTVL.

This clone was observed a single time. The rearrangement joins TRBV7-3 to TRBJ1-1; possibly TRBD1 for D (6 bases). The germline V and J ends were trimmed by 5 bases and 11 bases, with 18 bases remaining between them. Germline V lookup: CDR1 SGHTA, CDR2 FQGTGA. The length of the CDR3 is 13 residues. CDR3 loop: CASSAMGGPPAFF. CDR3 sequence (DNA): TGTGCCAGCAGCGCTATGGGGGGCCCGCCGGCTTTCTTT. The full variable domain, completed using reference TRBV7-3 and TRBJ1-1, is GAGVSQTPSNKVTEKGKYVELRCDPISGHTALYWYRQSLGQGPEFLIYFQGTGAADDSGLPNDRFFAVRPEGSVSTLKIQRTERGDSAVYLCASSAMGGPPAFFGQGTRLTVV.

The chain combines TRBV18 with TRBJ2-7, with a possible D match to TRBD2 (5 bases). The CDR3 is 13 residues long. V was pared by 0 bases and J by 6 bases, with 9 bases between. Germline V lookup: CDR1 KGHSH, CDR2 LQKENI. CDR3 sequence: CASSPPGSFEQYF. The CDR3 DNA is TGTGCCAGCTCACCACCAGGGAGTTTCGAGCAGTACTTC.

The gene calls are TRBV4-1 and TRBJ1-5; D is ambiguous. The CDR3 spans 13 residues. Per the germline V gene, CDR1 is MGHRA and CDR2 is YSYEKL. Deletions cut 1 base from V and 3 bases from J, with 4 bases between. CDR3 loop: CASSQVNNQPQHF. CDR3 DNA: TGCGCCAGCAGCCAAGTAAACAATCAGCCCCAGCATTTT.